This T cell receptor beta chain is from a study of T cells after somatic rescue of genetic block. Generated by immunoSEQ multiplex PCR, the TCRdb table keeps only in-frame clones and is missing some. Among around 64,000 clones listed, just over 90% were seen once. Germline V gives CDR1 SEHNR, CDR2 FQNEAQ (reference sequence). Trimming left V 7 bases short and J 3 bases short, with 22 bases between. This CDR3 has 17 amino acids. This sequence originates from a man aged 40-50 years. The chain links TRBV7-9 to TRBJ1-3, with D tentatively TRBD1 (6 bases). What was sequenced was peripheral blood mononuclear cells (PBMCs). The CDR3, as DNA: TGTGCCAGCACACGACGGCGGGGGGCAGGAGATGGAAACACCATATATTTT. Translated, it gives CASTRRRGAGDGNTIYF.